This TCR beta chain was sequenced during a study of T cell changes during pregnancy in multiple sclerosis. Clones were sequenced by immunoSEQ multiplex PCR, and TCRdb holds only the in-frame ones, with some missing. The sample includes approximately 43,000 clones, roughly 80% of them seen just once. This receptor was taken from a female donor with multiple sclerosis, enrolled in a pregnancy study. Sequencing was performed on CD4+ T cells from peripheral blood mononuclear cells, taken before pregnancy.

CDR3 nucleotides: TGCAGCGTTGGGGGACAGGGCATTTGGACTGAAGCTTTCTTT. Translated, it gives CSVGGQGIWTEAFF. This chain connects TRBV29-1 to TRBJ1-1; 9 bases fit TRBD1. In germline, CDR1 is SQVTM, CDR2 ANQGSEA. The CDR3 runs 14 residues. With V trimmed by 4 bases and J by 5 bases, 8 bases remained unmatched.